A single sample is the source of the 7 T cell receptor beta chains below, sequenced in a study of T-cell memory formation after mild COVID-19. TCRdb re-called the 5' RACE reads with MiXCR, one entry per CDR3 protein. Among 300,000 to 350,000 distinct CDR3 sequences, approximately 19% were seen once, and the ten largest hold under 25%. Specimen: PBMCs or a T cell subset sorted from them (not recorded which). These receptors all stem from a man aged 18 to 35 who had mild COVID-19 (a few samples of this study predate the infection). Cell type and time point are not known.

The CDR3 DNA reads TGTGCCAGCAGCCAAGAGGTAGCTCCCACAGATACGCAGTATTTT. Protein: CASSQEVAPTDTQYF. This rearrangement joins TRBV4-2 to TRBJ2-3; D gene uncertain. V lost 0 bases and J 2 bases, leaving 9 bases between the germline ends. Germline CDR1 LGHNA, CDR2 YNFKEQ. The CDR3 runs 15 residues.

The V call is TRBV4-2, the J call TRBJ2-3; 7 bases agree with TRBD2. CDR3 length equals 16 residues. Losses at the gene ends were 1 base for V and 3 bases for J; bases not matched to a gene: 7. Germline V gives CDR1 LGHNA, CDR2 YNFKEQ. CDR3 nucleotide sequence: TGTGCCAGCAGCCAAGTGGTAACGGGGGGAACAGATACGCAGTATTTT. It codes for CASSQVVTGGTDTQYF.

This clonotype was counted between two and nine times. V usage is TRBV24-1 and J usage is TRBJ2-4; 8 nucleotides line up with TRBD2. Trimming took 12 bases from V and 8 from J; bases not matched to a gene: 8. The germline V gene encodes CDR1 KGHDR and CDR2 SFDVKD. CDR3 length equals 12 residues. The DNA for the CDR3 is TGTGCCTCGCGGGGGGATTTGTACATTCAGTACTTC. Its translation is CASRGDLYIQYF.

A few counts support this clonotype. V usage is TRBV5-4 and J usage is TRBJ2-7, with D unresolved. This CDR3 contains 14 residues. The ends were cut back, 4 bases at V and 0 bases at J, with 11 bases in the middle. CDR1 and CDR2 from the germline V gene are SGHNT and YYREEE (reference sequence). CDR3 coding DNA: TGTGCCAGCAGCAATGGACGGAGCTCCTACGAGCAGTACTTC. The encoded protein is CASSNGRSSYEQYF.

The chain combines TRBV7-3 with TRBJ1-5, with a tentative D call TRBD1 (5 bases). Germline CDR1 is SGHTA and CDR2 is FQGTGA. There are 17 residues in the CDR3. The ends were cut back, 5 bases at V and 6 bases at J, with 23 bases in the middle. The CDR3 coding sequence is TGTGCCAGCAGCCACACCGGTGGGCAGGGACGGTTTCAGCCCCAGCATTTT. Its translation is CASSHTGGQGRFQPQHF.

V usage is TRBV4-3 and J usage is TRBJ1-1, with D maybe TRBD1 (5 bases). Germline-derived CDR1 and CDR2 are LGHNA and YSLEER. The CDR3 is made up of 20 amino acids. The V gene lost 4 bases and the J gene lost 5 bases, with 32 bases spanning the gap. The chain's CDR3 is CASSPQSVVAMGGRATEAFF. DNA for the CDR3: TGCGCCAGCAGCCCCCAAAGTGTGGTCGCTATGGGGGGAAGGGCGACTGAAGCTTTCTTT.

This clonotype turned up a few times. V is TRBV4-2 and J is TRBJ2-3, with D unclear. The CDR3 consists of 13 residues. Germline loops: CDR1 LGHNA, CDR2 YNFKEQ. Trimming took 7 bases from V and 4 from J, leaving 12 bases between them. CDR3 nucleotides: TGTGCCAGCAAAGGCAGGCCCGCAGATACGCAGTATTTT. The encoded protein is CASKGRPADTQYF.